This T cell receptor (beta chain) was identified in a study of blood T cell repertoires in COVID-19. Study-wide background: Samples representing acute and convalescent COVID-19 were sourced from the United States, Italy and Spain. Sample material is recorded as cDNA or gDNA derived from T cells, B-cell-depleted T cells, or PBMCs.

J lost 0 bases, V lost 1 base, and 5 bases had no gene match. CDR1 is SGDLS and CDR2 is YYNGEE in the germline V gene. The CDR3 covers 16 residues. Per the authors' pipeline: Amplification with reference gene primers provided the estimates of nucleated cell counts. Repertoires were generated with immunoSEQ multiplex PCR, while TCRdb's copy carries only in-frame clones and drops some. V, J and clone size are taken as reported in that table, and D and trimming were inferred from the DNA itself. The sample records about 99,000 clones, roughly 80% being singletons. The rearrangement uses TRBV9 and TRBJ2-3, with 7 bases identical to TRBD2. Sample: peripheral blood. The TCR comes from a human donor in a cohort sampled during active COVID-19. The CDR3 nucleotides are TGTGCCAGCAGCGTATCTGGGGGGGGAAGCACAGATACGCAGTATTTT. Amino acids: CASSVSGGGSTDTQYF.